Sequencing of this T cell receptor beta chain was carried out in a study of PD-1 and CTLA-4 blockade in melanoma. Sequenced by immunoSEQ multiplex PCR; TCRdb stores in-frame clones only, minus some. The sample has 10,000 or so clones, 82% seen once. Germline V gene sequence: CDR1 SGHAT, CDR2 FQNNGV. This CDR3 contains 12 residues. The germline V and J ends were trimmed by 5 bases and 6 bases, with 7 bases remaining between them. This clonotype was obtained from a human donor with melanoma. The material was CD8+ T cells from peripheral blood, obtained from a patient given anti-PD-1 treatment. V and J are TRBV11-2 and TRBJ2-2, with D perhaps matching TRBD2 (6 bases). The CDR3 here is CASSPGAGELFF. The CDR3 nucleotides are TGTGCCAGCAGCCCGGGGGCCGGGGAGCTGTTTTTT.